The 15 T cell receptor beta chains in this list originate from one sample, sequenced in a study of shared clonotypes between healthy human individuals. Clones were sequenced by immunoSEQ multiplex PCR, and TCRdb holds only the in-frame ones, with some missing. This table has roughly 500,000 clones, 70% to 85% appearing once. The material sequenced was PBMCs. The receptors here all came from a woman aged 40-49 years in good health. Some clones in this sample may be carry-over from other donors' samples.

This chain joins TRBV7-8 and TRBJ1-5, with D tentatively TRBD1 (5 bases). CDR3 length equals 14 residues. CDR1 and CDR2 from the germline V gene are SGHVS and FQNEAQ. Trimming took 5 bases from V and 1 from J, leaving 9 bases between them. The chain's CDR3 is CASSPGGSNQPQHF. The CDR3 bases are TGTGCCAGCAGCCCGGGGGGGAGCAATCAGCCCCAGCATTTT.

The chain couples TRBV2 to TRBJ2-2; no clear D. Germline V gene lookup returns CDR1 SNHLY and CDR2 FYNNEI. The CDR3 runs 12 residues. With 7 bases removed from V and 1 base from J, the gap between germline ends came to 4 bases. CDR3 sequence: CASKKNTGELFF. The CDR3 DNA reads as TGTGCCAGCAAGAAGAACACCGGGGAGCTGTTTTTT. The whole variable domain, filled in from reference TRBV2 and TRBJ2-2, reads EPEVTQTPSHQVTQMGQEVILRCVPISNHLYFYWYRQILGQKVEFLVSFYNNEISEKSEIFDDQFSVERPDGSNFTLKIRSTKLEDSAMYFCASKKNTGELFFGEGSRLTVL.

The J gene is TRBJ1-2, the V gene TRBV5-1; 8 bases are shared with TRBD1. The CDR3 extends over 13 amino acids. V was pared by 4 bases and J by 3 bases, with 2 bases of the junction left unmatched. Germline V gene sequence: CDR1 SGHRS, CDR2 YFSETQ. The CDR3 DNA is TGCGCCAGCAGCCCAGGGGGCGACTATGGCTACACCTTC. This codes for CASSPGGDYGYTF.

This clone was recorded only once. The genes are TRBV10-3 and TRBJ2-3, with D perhaps matching TRBD2 (5 bases). The CDR3 has 14 amino acids. The ends were cut back, 8 bases at V and 0 bases at J, with 12 bases in the middle. The germline V gene encodes CDR1 ENHRY and CDR2 SYGVKD. The CDR3 DNA is TGTGCCATCGGAGGCAGACACAGCACAGATACGCAGTATTTT. Its translation: CAIGGRHSTDTQYF.

This chain connects TRBV7-2 to TRBJ2-1; D might be TRBD2 (6 bases). The CDR3 runs to 15 residues. Trimming took 5 bases from V and 3 from J, leaving 14 bases between them. CDR1 is SGHTA, CDR2 FQGNSA, per germline. CDR3 DNA: TGTGCCAGCAGCGCGAGCGGGTCCTTCTACAATGAGCAGTTCTTC. Protein: CASSASGSFYNEQFF. Drawing the rest from reference TRBV7-2 and TRBJ2-1, the complete variable domain is GAGVSQSPSNKVTEKGKDVELRCDPISGHTALYWYRQSLGQGLEFLIYFQGNSAPDKSGLPSDRFSAERTGGSVSTLTIQRTQQEDSAVYLCASSASGSFYNEQFFGPGTRLTVL.

The chain's CDR3 is CASSLGTSGRQYEQYF. The DNA of the CDR3 is TGTGCCAGCAGCTTAGGGACTAGCGGGAGGCAATACGAGCAGTACTTC. J is TRBJ2-7 and V is TRBV5-6; the match to TRBD2 covers 15 bases. The V gene's germline CDR1 is SGHDT and CDR2 YYEEEE. The CDR3 sequence is 16 residues long. V shed 2 bases, J shed 4 bases, and the junction held 4 bases outside the gene matches.

This clone showed up many times. This chain links TRBV7-9 with TRBJ2-7; D may be TRBD1 or TRBD2 (6 bases each). Trimming pared 1 base from V and 7 bases from J, leaving 11 bases between. CDR3 size: 13 residues. Germline values: CDR1 SEHNR, CDR2 FQNEAQ (reference sequence). The CDR3 spells CASSLGGGLEQYF. CDR3 DNA: TGTGCCAGCAGCTTAGGAGGGGGGTTAGAGCAGTACTTC. Using reference TRBV7-9 and TRBJ2-7 for the parts outside the CDR3, the full variable domain is DTGVSQNPRHKITKRGQNVTFRCDPISEHNRLYWYRQTLGQGPEFLTYFQNEAQLEKSRLLSDRFSAERPKGSFSTLEIQRTEQGDSAMYLCASSLGGGLEQYFGPGTRLTVT.

The J gene is TRBJ2-3, the V gene TRBV7-9; the D is unclear. This CDR3 contains 15 residues. CDR1 is SEHNR and CDR2 is FQNEAQ in the germline V gene (reference sequence). Trimming pared 3 bases from V and 5 bases from J, leaving 15 bases between. The CDR3 DNA reads TGTGCCAGCAGCTTCGGCCCAATCCGCCAAGATACGCAGTATTTT. Amino acids: CASSFGPIRQDTQYF.

The V and J genes are TRBV9 and TRBJ1-2; TRBD1 agrees at 8 bases. Germline CDR1 reads SGDLS; CDR2 reads YYNGEE. Trimming cost V 0 bases and J 4 bases; bases outside gene matches: 8. The CDR3 sequence is 16 residues long. In nucleotides, the CDR3 is TGTGCCAGCAGCGTAGCTCAGGGGGCGGAAAGCTATGGCTACACCTTC. Encoded protein: CASSVAQGAESYGYTF.

The chain combines TRBV7-8 with TRBJ2-5; 16 nucleotides line up with TRBD2. Germline CDR1 SGHVS, CDR2 FQNEAQ. The CDR3 is 17 amino acids. V shed 6 bases and J 4 bases; nucleotides not matched to a gene: 8. Here the CDR3 reads CASSPPGLAGGRETQYF. The CDR3 DNA reads TGTGCCAGCAGTCCACCGGGACTAGCGGGAGGGAGAGAGACCCAGTACTTC. The variable domain in full, completed from reference TRBV7-8 and TRBJ2-5, reads GAGVSQSPRYKVAKRGQDVALRCDPISGHVSLFWYQQALGQGPEFLTYFQNEAQLDKSGLPSDRFFAERPEGSVSTLKIQRTQQEDSAVYLCASSPPGLAGGRETQYFGPGTRLLVL.

The chain carries TRBV30 and TRBJ2-1; 13 bases match TRBD2. There are 15 residues in the CDR3. V lost 3 bases to trimming and J lost 6 bases; unmatched junction nucleotides: 5. The germline CDR1 and CDR2 sequences are GTSNPN and SVGIG (reference sequence). Here the CDR3 reads CAWRPGLAGPNEQFF. The DNA for the CDR3 is TGTGCCTGGAGACCGGGACTAGCGGGACCCAATGAGCAGTTCTTC.

As to this clone: It differs at one base from a far larger clone, so likely a read error. The chain uses TRBV7-9 and TRBJ1-5; 7 bases line up with TRBD1. Germline CDR1 is SEHNR and CDR2 is FQNEAQ (reference sequence). The CDR3 sequence is 13 residues long. CDR3: CVSSPEGAQPQHF. CDR3 nucleotides: TGTGTCAGCAGCCCAGAGGGGGCTCAGCCCCAGCATTTT.

Concerning this clone itself: This is likely an artifact of a read error, given a far larger clone one base away. Additional DNA sequences in this sample encode the identical CDR3. The chain recombines TRBV7-8 with TRBJ2-1, with D uncertain. CDR1 is SGHVS and CDR2 is FQNEAQ in the germline V gene. The CDR3 has 15 residues. CDR3 amino acids: CASSLVPEAYNEQFF. The CDR3 coding sequence is TGTGCCAGCAGCTTAGTTCCAGAGGCCTACAATGAACAGTTCTTC.

The rearrangement joins TRBV7-3 to TRBJ2-3; possible D gene TRBD2, 6 bases. Trimming took 5 bases from V and 2 from J, leaving 14 bases between them. Germline V CDR1 and CDR2: SGHTA, FQGTGA. The CDR3 covers 15 residues. The CDR3 region has the DNA TGTGCCAGCAGCCCCCAGGCGGGGAACACAGATACGCAGTATTTT. Encoded protein: CASSPQAGNTDTQYF.

The V call is TRBV1, the J call TRBJ2-2; the table's D call TRBD2 went unverified against the DNA. TRBV1 is a listed pseudogene. The CDR3 has 18 amino acids. In DNA, the CDR3 is TGCACCAGCAGCCAAGATATGGCAGCGGTAACGAACACCGGGGAGCTGTTTTTT. Its translation: CTSSQDMAAVTNTGELFF.